This T cell receptor (beta chain) was found in a study of T cells expressing NK-cell markers. CDR1 SNHLY and CDR2 FYNNEI come from the germline V gene. The CDR3 loop spans 14 amino acids. TCRdb reprocessed the 5' RACE reads; each CDR3 protein has one entry and no DNA is given. The table for this sample gives approximately 440,000 distinct CDR3 sequences. The chain has TRBV2 and TRBJ2-7; TCRdb calls TRBD1, which cannot be checked without DNA. The clonotype comes from a woman in her 50s in good health. The source material was blood T cells: a sorted CD56 or NKG2C T cell subset, CD4+ or CD8+ T cells, or bulk PBMC T cells (not recorded which). The CDR3 is CASSSKRDSYEQYF.